This is a list of T cell receptor beta chains from one sample in a study of HIV-infected patients and healthy controls. TCRdb analysed the 5' RACE reads with MiXCR anew, one entry per CDR3 protein. This sample carries about 13,000 distinct CDR3 sequences, about a tenth of them seen once, and the ten largest clones take roughly 6.3%. The sequenced sample was blood. The receptors come from an adult in good health. Each CDR3 is given with its conserved first and last residue. Fields, in order: clone size, V gene, J gene, D gene, CDR3 DNA, CDR3 protein. The D gene is left open where the match is weak. Expanded clones are given a class, and other clones once, few, many or no size at all.

clone_size: many; v_call: TRBV11-2; j_call: TRBJ2-1; d_call: TRBD1; cdr3_nt: TGTGCCAGCAGCTACCGACAGGGGATGCAGTTCTTC; cdr3_aa: CASSYRQGMQFF
clone_size: medium-sized; v_call: TRBV29-1; j_call: TRBJ1-4; d_call: .; cdr3_nt: TGCAGCGTTTCAGCTAATGAAAAACTGTTTTTT; cdr3_aa: CSVSANEKLFF
clone_size: .; v_call: TRBV29-1; j_call: TRBJ1-2; d_call: .; cdr3_nt: TGCAGCGTTGAGGGGCAGTCTAACTATGGCTACACCTTC; cdr3_aa: CSVEGQSNYGYTF
clone_size: many; v_call: TRBV5-5; j_call: TRBJ2-1; d_call: .; cdr3_nt: TGTGCCAGCAGCCTGTACAATGAGCAGTTCTTC; cdr3_aa: CASSLYNEQFF
clone_size: many; v_call: TRBV2; j_call: TRBJ1-3; d_call: .; cdr3_nt: TGTGCCAGCAGTGAAGGGGTCGGCTGGGCTGGAAACACCATATATTTT; cdr3_aa: CASSEGVGWAGNTIYF
clone_size: many; v_call: TRBV19; j_call: TRBJ1-1; d_call: .; cdr3_nt: TGTGCCAGTTTTGGGGGGTCGCCTGAAGCTTTCTTT; cdr3_aa: CASFGGSPEAFF
clone_size: many; v_call: TRBV7-3; j_call: TRBJ1-1; d_call: TRBD1; cdr3_nt: TGTGCCAGCAGCTTGCAGGGGGCAGAGAACACTGAAGCTTTCTTT; cdr3_aa: CASSLQGAENTEAFF
clone_size: .; v_call: TRBV4-2; j_call: TRBJ2-1; d_call: TRBD2; cdr3_nt: TGTGCCAGCAGCCGTGGCGGGAGTAGTTACAATGAGCAGTTCTTC; cdr3_aa: CASSRGGSSYNEQFF
clone_size: few; v_call: TRBV4-1; j_call: TRBJ2-6; d_call: .; cdr3_nt: TGCGCCAGCAGCCTTCCCGGGGTTAGCTCTGGGGCCAACGTCCTGACTTTC; cdr3_aa: CASSLPGVSSGANVLTF
clone_size: medium-sized; v_call: TRBV19; j_call: TRBJ2-1; d_call: TRBD2; cdr3_nt: TGTGCCAGTACCCCCGGGACTACTACCTACAATGAGCAGTTCTTC; cdr3_aa: CASTPGTTTYNEQFF
clone_size: .; v_call: TRBV2; j_call: TRBJ2-3; d_call: .; cdr3_nt: TGTGCCACCAGTACTGATGATACGCAGTATTTT; cdr3_aa: CATSTDDTQYF
clone_size: .; v_call: TRBV7-2; j_call: TRBJ2-5; d_call: .; cdr3_nt: TGTGCCAGCAGCTTAGCGGACGGGGAAGAGACCCAGTACTTC; cdr3_aa: CASSLADGEETQYF
clone_size: few; v_call: TRBV12-3/TRBV12-4; j_call: TRBJ2-1; d_call: TRBD1; cdr3_nt: TGTGCCAGCAGTTTCCGACAGGGCCCCTACAATGAGCAGTTCTTC; cdr3_aa: CASSFRQGPYNEQFF
clone_size: few; v_call: TRBV6-1; j_call: TRBJ1-1; d_call: .; cdr3_nt: TGTGCCAGCAGTGGGACAGTGAACACTGAAGCTTTCTTT; cdr3_aa: CASSGTVNTEAFF
clone_size: many; v_call: TRBV20-1; j_call: TRBJ1-3; d_call: .; cdr3_nt: TGCAGTGCTCTCCCCGGGGCCCACTCTGGAAACACCATATATTTT; cdr3_aa: CSALPGAHSGNTIYF
clone_size: many; v_call: TRBV7-3; j_call: TRBJ2-1; d_call: .; cdr3_nt: TGTGCCAGCAGCTTAATCCCCCAGGATGAGCAGTTCTTC; cdr3_aa: CASSLIPQDEQFF
clone_size: medium-sized; v_call: TRBV24-1; j_call: TRBJ2-1; d_call: .; cdr3_nt: TGTGCCACCAGTGATGGGATGACTGGAGCGCTCAATGAGCAGTTCTTC; cdr3_aa: CATSDGMTGALNEQFF
clone_size: many; v_call: TRBV6-1; j_call: TRBJ2-1; d_call: .; cdr3_nt: TGTGCCAGCAGTGAATCAGCGTTTAGCAATGAGCAGTTCTTC; cdr3_aa: CASSESAFSNEQFF
clone_size: few; v_call: TRBV3-1; j_call: TRBJ2-2; d_call: .; cdr3_nt: TGTGCCAGCAGTCAGGGACGGACGAACACCGGGGAGCTGTTTTTT; cdr3_aa: CASSQGRTNTGELFF
clone_size: .; v_call: TRBV20-1; j_call: TRBJ2-5; d_call: .; cdr3_nt: TGCAGTGCTGCCCTCAGGGAGACCCAGTACTTC; cdr3_aa: CSAALRETQYF
clone_size: .; v_call: TRBV7-2; j_call: TRBJ2-2; d_call: .; cdr3_nt: TGTGCCAGCAGCTTATTTCCGGGACGGTTGAACACCGGGGAGCTGTTTTTT; cdr3_aa: CASSLFPGRLNTGELFF
clone_size: many; v_call: TRBV6-5; j_call: TRBJ2-2; d_call: TRBD2; cdr3_nt: TGTGCCAGCAGCAGGACTAGCGGGTTGTTCGGGGAGCTGTTTTTT; cdr3_aa: CASSRTSGLFGELFF
clone_size: medium-sized; v_call: TRBV20-1; j_call: TRBJ1-1; d_call: .; cdr3_nt: TGCAGTGCTAGCAGGGCAGGGGTGGTATATGACACTGAAGCTTTCTTT; cdr3_aa: CSASRAGVVYDTEAFF
clone_size: few; v_call: TRBV5-4; j_call: TRBJ2-7; d_call: TRBD2; cdr3_nt: TGTGCCAGCAGTCTAGGACTAGCGGGGGGAAGCTCCTACGAGCAGTACTTC; cdr3_aa: CASSLGLAGGSSYEQYF
clone_size: medium-sized; v_call: TRBV28; j_call: TRBJ1-5; d_call: .; cdr3_nt: TGTGCCAGCAGATCGTGGGGTGGCAATCAGCCCCAGCATTTT; cdr3_aa: CASRSWGGNQPQHF
clone_size: medium-sized; v_call: TRBV20-1; j_call: TRBJ2-4; d_call: .; cdr3_nt: TGCAGTGCTAGGACCCCCCTTGCAGGGGCGGAGGCCAAAAACATTCAGTACTTC; cdr3_aa: CSARTPLAGAEAKNIQYF
clone_size: .; v_call: TRBV27; j_call: TRBJ2-7; d_call: TRBD1; cdr3_nt: TGTGCCAGCAGTTTCTACAGGGGCAACGAGCAGTACTTC; cdr3_aa: CASSFYRGNEQYF
clone_size: many; v_call: TRBV6-5; j_call: TRBJ1-1; d_call: TRBD1; cdr3_nt: TGTGCCAGCAGCTCAGGGGGCGCCCGGCGGACTGAAGCTTTCTTT; cdr3_aa: CASSSGGARRTEAFF
clone_size: .; v_call: TRBV6-5; j_call: TRBJ2-7; d_call: TRBD2; cdr3_nt: TGTGCCAGCAGTTACGGTAGCGGGAGCTACGAGCAGTACTTC; cdr3_aa: CASSYGSGSYEQYF
clone_size: many; v_call: TRBV4-1; j_call: TRBJ1-3; d_call: TRBD1; cdr3_nt: TGCGCCAGCAGCCAAGAAGCCAGGGGGAATTCTGGAAACACCATATATTTT; cdr3_aa: CASSQEARGNSGNTIYF
clone_size: many; v_call: TRBV12-3/TRBV12-4; j_call: TRBJ1-2; d_call: TRBD1; cdr3_nt: TGTGCCAGCAGTTTAGGGACAGGGATCTATGGCTACACCTTC; cdr3_aa: CASSLGTGIYGYTF
clone_size: once; v_call: TRBV19; j_call: TRBJ2-3; d_call: .; cdr3_nt: TGTGCCAGTAGTGTTACAGGGACCCATACGCAGTATTTT; cdr3_aa: CASSVTGTHTQYF
clone_size: few; v_call: TRBV9; j_call: TRBJ1-5; d_call: .; cdr3_nt: TGTGCCAGCAGCCTAACAGCTAATAGCAATCAGCCCCAGCATTTT; cdr3_aa: CASSLTANSNQPQHF
clone_size: many; v_call: TRBV2; j_call: TRBJ1-2; d_call: TRBD1; cdr3_nt: TGTGCCAGCAGTGAAGCGGGACAGATTATCTATGGCTACACCTTC; cdr3_aa: CASSEAGQIIYGYTF
clone_size: .; v_call: TRBV5-1; j_call: TRBJ2-6; d_call: .; cdr3_nt: TGCGCCAGCAGCTTGTATCCGAGCGGAGGCTCTGGGGCCAACGTCCTGACTTTC; cdr3_aa: CASSLYPSGGSGANVLTF
clone_size: medium-sized; v_call: TRBV20-1; j_call: TRBJ2-1; d_call: TRBD2; cdr3_nt: TGCAGTGCTAGAGATCGATTGGGACTAGCGGGACTGAGCTCCTACAATGAGCAGTTCTTC; cdr3_aa: CSARDRLGLAGLSSYNEQFF
clone_size: few; v_call: TRBV7-9; j_call: TRBJ2-7; d_call: .; cdr3_nt: TGTGCCAGCAGCTTAAGCGGTTCAGGGTTCTACGAGCAGTACTTC; cdr3_aa: CASSLSGSGFYEQYF
clone_size: medium-sized; v_call: TRBV28; j_call: TRBJ1-2; d_call: .; cdr3_nt: TGTGCCAGCAGTTTCCCTGGGAAGCTCGGCTACACCTTC; cdr3_aa: CASSFPGKLGYTF
clone_size: medium-sized; v_call: TRBV3-1; j_call: TRBJ2-6; d_call: .; cdr3_nt: TGTGCCAGCAGCCACGCGGTGGCCTCTGGGGCCAACGTCCTGACTTTC; cdr3_aa: CASSHAVASGANVLTF
clone_size: medium-sized; v_call: TRBV7-6; j_call: TRBJ1-6; d_call: .; cdr3_nt: TGTGCCAGCAGCTTAGACTACGGGCTTGCCCTCCACTTT; cdr3_aa: CASSLDYGLALHF
clone_size: .; v_call: TRBV5-5; j_call: TRBJ2-7; d_call: .; cdr3_nt: TGTGCCAGCAGCTGGGGATGGGGAACCTACGAGCAGTACTTC; cdr3_aa: CASSWGWGTYEQYF
clone_size: once; v_call: TRBV19; j_call: TRBJ1-3; d_call: .; cdr3_nt: TGTGCCAGTACCGCCGCCGCGGGAGCCTCTGGAAACACCATATATTTT; cdr3_aa: CASTAAAGASGNTIYF
clone_size: few; v_call: TRBV3-1; j_call: TRBJ1-1; d_call: .; cdr3_nt: TGTGCCAGCAGCCAAGATGGGAGGTATGGCACTGAAGCTTTCTTT; cdr3_aa: CASSQDGRYGTEAFF
clone_size: medium-sized; v_call: TRBV5-1; j_call: TRBJ2-3; d_call: .; cdr3_nt: TGCGCCAGCAGCCCCGAGGGGGAGGATACGCAGTATTTT; cdr3_aa: CASSPEGEDTQYF
clone_size: many; v_call: TRBV27; j_call: TRBJ1-2; d_call: TRBD1; cdr3_nt: TGTGCCACCCGGACAGGCGCTAACTATGGCTACACCTTC; cdr3_aa: CATRTGANYGYTF
clone_size: many; v_call: TRBV12-3/TRBV12-4; j_call: TRBJ2-7; d_call: TRBD2; cdr3_nt: TGTGCCAGCAGTTTAAGACTAGCGGGAGCTTCCTACGAGCAGTACTTC; cdr3_aa: CASSLRLAGASYEQYF
clone_size: medium-sized; v_call: TRBV28; j_call: TRBJ1-1; d_call: .; cdr3_nt: TGTGCCAGCAGTTTTGAGGGGCTGGGGGGCACTGAAGCTTTCTTT; cdr3_aa: CASSFEGLGGTEAFF